The rows below give T cell receptor beta chains drawn from one sample of a study of early T cells in non-severe SARS-CoV-2 infection. One entry per CDR3 protein, called by TCRdb with MiXCR from the 5' RACE reads. The table records under 85,000 distinct CDR3 sequences, around 13% of them present only once. This material consisted of whole blood, taken at baseline. The receptors shown here come from an adult who was a healthcare worker with PCR-confirmed SARS-CoV-2 infection or an uninfected control (not recorded which). CDR3s include the opening cysteine and the closing phenylalanine or tryptophan. The D gene is left open where the match is weak. A clone size is listed for some rows: how often the clone was seen (once, few, many), or a class if it is expanded.

TRBD1	few	TRBV18	TRBJ1-5	TGTGCCAGCTCACCTCAAAGGACAGGGGAGAATCAGCCCCAGCATTTT	CASSPQRTGENQPQHF
TRBD2	NA	TRBV29-1	TRBJ2-1	TGCAGCGTTGCCCCCGGGGGGGATGAGCAGTTCTTC	CSVAPGGDEQFF
NA	NA	TRBV7-9	TRBJ2-7	TGTGCCAGCAGCTTAGGATTTCCCAGCTACGAGCAGTACTTC	CASSLGFPSYEQYF
NA	NA	TRBV5-4	TRBJ1-3	TGTGCCAGCAGCTTGGGGACCAACGGGAACACCATATATTTT	CASSLGTNGNTIYF
TRBD2	NA	TRBV12-3/TRBV12-4	TRBJ2-7	TGTGCCAGCAGTTATAGCGGGGGGGCGGCCGAGCAGTACTTC	CASSYSGGAAEQYF
NA	NA	TRBV7-2	TRBJ1-1	TGTGCCAGCAGCTCTGGGATTCTCACTGAAGCTTTCTTT	CASSSGILTEAFF
TRBD1	many	TRBV12-3/TRBV12-4	TRBJ1-2	TGTGCCAGCAGTTTGGGTGCCGGGACAGAGAGGAAGGATGGCTACACCTTC	CASSLGAGTERKDGYTF
NA	NA	TRBV28	TRBJ1-1	TGTGCCAGCAGTTTTGGGAGGGCGAGGATGGCTGAAGCTTTCTTT	CASSFGRARMAEAFF
NA	many	TRBV20-1	TRBJ2-1	TGCAGCAAACGGGAGTCCCCCTACAATGAGCAGTTCTTC	CSKRESPYNEQFF
NA	NA	TRBV7-6	TRBJ2-3	TGTGCCAGCAACTTAAGCCATAGCACAGATACGCAGTATTTT	CASNLSHSTDTQYF
NA	NA	TRBV20-1	TRBJ1-4	TGCAGTGCTAGTTTAGCTATCACTGAAAAACTGTTTTTT	CSASLAITEKLFF
TRBD2	NA	TRBV4-1	TRBJ2-4	TGCGCCAGCAGCCAAGAAGATACGGGAGGAGGAAACATTCAGTACTTC	CASSQEDTGGGNIQYF
NA	NA	TRBV10-1	TRBJ2-7	TGCGCCAGCAGTGAACGGGAAGGCTACGAGCAGTACTTC	CASSEREGYEQYF
NA	NA	TRBV21-1	TRBJ1-1	TGTGCCAGCAGCAAATGGCTGGTCGGCACAGGGATGAACACTGAAGCTTTCTTT	CASSKWLVGTGMNTEAFF